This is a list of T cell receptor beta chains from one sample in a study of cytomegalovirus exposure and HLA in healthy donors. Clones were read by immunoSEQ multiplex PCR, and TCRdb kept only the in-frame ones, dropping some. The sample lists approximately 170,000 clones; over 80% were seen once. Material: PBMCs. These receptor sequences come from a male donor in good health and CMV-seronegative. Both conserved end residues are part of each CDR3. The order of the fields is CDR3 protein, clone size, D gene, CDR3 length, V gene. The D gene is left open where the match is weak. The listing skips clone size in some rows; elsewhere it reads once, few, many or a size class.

CDR3 protein: CASSQEWVGQGREKLFF; clone size: -; D gene: TRBD1; CDR3 length: 17; V gene: TRBV4-3
CDR3 protein: CASSLESRKTYGGYTF; clone size: -; D gene: -; CDR3 length: 16; V gene: TRBV13
CDR3 protein: CASSHYRGPGDTIYF; clone size: few; D gene: TRBD1; CDR3 length: 15; V gene: TRBV4-3
CDR3 protein: CASSQVRDRNYGYTF; clone size: -; D gene: TRBD1; CDR3 length: 15; V gene: TRBV4-1
CDR3 protein: CASSPRHAEGELFF; clone size: -; D gene: -; CDR3 length: 14; V gene: TRBV9
CDR3 protein: CAWNSGTPGNTIYF; clone size: -; D gene: -; CDR3 length: 14; V gene: TRBV30
CDR3 protein: CASSLGAGLQETQYF; clone size: -; D gene: -; CDR3 length: 15; V gene: TRBV11-3
CDR3 protein: CATLVEGRNTIYF; clone size: -; D gene: -; CDR3 length: 13; V gene: TRBV6-5
CDR3 protein: CASSSTRLDTQYF; clone size: -; D gene: -; CDR3 length: 13; V gene: TRBV19
CDR3 protein: CASILGQDRETQYF; clone size: -; D gene: TRBD1; CDR3 length: 14; V gene: TRBV6-1